These 30 T cell receptor beta chains share one sample of origin, sequenced in a study of blood T cell repertoires in COVID-19. The data were produced by immunoSEQ multiplex PCR, yet TCRdb's version contains in-frame clones alone and is incomplete. The table lists tens of thousands of clones, over 80% of them singletons, with 10% to 13% in the top ten. Source material: peripheral blood. All receptors come from a man aged 25-40 years with COVID-19, enrolled during active disease.

The rearrangement uses TRBV18 and TRBJ1-2, with 10 bases matching TRBD1. After removal of 3 bases from V and 12 bases from J, the junction contained 7 bases not matched to a gene. Germline CDR1 reads KGHSH; CDR2 reads LQKENI. This CDR3 spans 13 amino acids. The CDR3 here is CASSPGTGDWDTF. Written as DNA, the CDR3 is TGTGCCAGCTCACCTGGGACAGGGGATTGGGACACCTTC.

This chain uses TRBV10-1 with TRBJ2-1; TRBD2 matches 14 bases. This CDR3 spans 17 amino acids. The ends lost 0 bases at V and 5 bases at J; junction bases unmatched: 3. CDR1 is WNHNN, CDR2 SYGVQD, per germline (reference sequence). CDR3 region: CASSESGLAGANNEQFF. The CDR3 DNA reads TGCGCCAGCAGTGAGTCGGGACTAGCGGGGGCGAACAATGAGCAGTTCTTC.

Comments on this clone: The junction departs from the called germline gene at one end, perhaps through a read error. The chain recombines TRBV7-3 with TRBJ2-1; unclear D gene. The CDR3 totals 11 residues. Germline-derived CDR1 and CDR2 are SGHTA and FQGTGA. In DNA, the CDR3 is TGTGCCAGCAGCTCCGACAATGAGCAGTTCTTC. Translated: CASSSDNEQFF.

The V gene is TRBV15, the J gene TRBJ2-1, with 7 nucleotides matching TRBD2. The junction had 2 bases not matched to a gene; V was cut back by 0 bases and J by 0 bases. This CDR3 is built from 16 residues. Germline CDR1 reads LNHNV; CDR2 reads YYDKDF (reference sequence). CDR3 residues: CATSRDGLVSYNEQFF. The CDR3 DNA reads as TGTGCCACCAGCAGAGACGGACTAGTCTCCTACAATGAGCAGTTCTTC.

The chain couples TRBV19 to TRBJ1-4; a possible D gene is TRBD1 (6 bases). V was clipped by 3 bases and J by 4 bases, with 9 bases between them. Germline lookup yields CDR1 LNHDA and CDR2 SQIVND (reference sequence). The CDR3 has 14 residues. The CDR3 here is CASSIEGGNEKLFF. CDR3 coding DNA: TGTGCCAGTAGTATTGAAGGGGGTAATGAAAAACTGTTTTTT.

This chain connects TRBV7-2 to TRBJ2-1; no clear D. Trimming pared 1 base from V and 0 bases from J, leaving 10 bases between. Germline CDR1 and CDR2: SGHTA and FQGNSA. The CDR3 consists of 16 residues. As DNA, the CDR3 is TGTGCCAGCAGCTTAGTCTCAACAGACTCCTACAATGAGCAGTTCTTC. The encoded protein is CASSLVSTDSYNEQFF. The variable domain in full, with the rest retrieved from reference TRBV7-2 and TRBJ2-1, is GAGVSQSPSNKVTEKGKDVELRCDPISGHTALYWYRQSLGQGLEFLIYFQGNSAPDKSGLPSDRFSAERTGGSVSTLTIQRTQQEDSAVYLCASSLVSTDSYNEQFFGPGTRLTVL.

The chain recombines TRBV4-1 with TRBJ2-1; 12 bases match TRBD1. V shed 4 bases, J shed 4 bases, and the junction held 8 bases outside the gene matches. The germline CDR1 and CDR2 sequences are MGHRA and YSYEKL. The CDR3 is made up of 17 amino acids. Here the CDR3 reads CASSPPTGQGAYNEQFF. Written as DNA, the CDR3 is TGCGCCAGCAGCCCACCTACGGGACAGGGGGCGTACAATGAGCAGTTCTTC.

The rearrangement links TRBV6-5 to TRBJ2-7; 13 bases agree with TRBD2. Trimming removed 8 bases from V and 9 bases from J; junction bases left unmatched: 10. The germline V gene encodes CDR1 MNHEY and CDR2 SVGAGI. The CDR3 loop spans 14 amino acids. As DNA, the CDR3 is TGTGCCAGCGGGGGGACTAGCGGGATTATGTGGCAGTACTTC. Amino acids: CASGGTSGIMWQYF.

The gene calls are TRBV5-1 and TRBJ2-5; maybe TRBD1 (6 bases). The germline V gene has CDR1 SGHRS and CDR2 YFSETQ. The CDR3 is 15 amino acids. The V and J ends lost 2 bases and 1 base respectively, with 12 bases between them. The CDR3 loop is CASSFTGIIQETQYF. CDR3 nucleotides: TGCGCCAGCAGCTTTACAGGGATAATCCAAGAGACCCAGTACTTC.

The gene calls are TRBV6-6 and TRBJ2-5, with 15 bases that match TRBD2. The CDR3 loop spans 16 amino acids. The V and J ends lost 6 bases and 2 bases, in that order; junction bases with no gene match: 4. From germline, CDR1 is MNHNY and CDR2 SVGAGI (reference sequence). The CDR3 here is CASRPGLAGGQETQYF. CDR3 sequence (DNA): TGTGCCAGCAGACCGGGACTAGCGGGGGGACAAGAGACCCAGTACTTC.

The V gene is TRBV5-6, the J gene TRBJ1-1, with 8 bases fitting TRBD1. The V segment lost 3 bases and the J segment 6 bases; nucleotides outside the gene matches: 7. The CDR3 has 14 residues. Germline V gene data show CDR1 as SGHDT and CDR2 as YYEEEE. The CDR3 DNA is TGTGCCAGCAGCTCCACAGGGGGGGGACCTGAAGCTTTCTTT. It translates to CASSSTGGGPEAFF. The full variable domain, in which reference TRBV5-6 and TRBJ1-1 provide the parts outside the CDR3, is DAGVTQSPTHLIKTRGQQVTLRCSPKSGHDTVSWYQQALGQGPQFIFQYYEEEERQRGNFPDRFSGHQFPNYSSELNVNALLLGDSALYLCASSSTGGGPEAFFGQGTRLTVV.

The chain combines TRBV29-1 with TRBJ1-1; weak D call: TRBD1 (5 bases). The CDR3 length is 12 residues. V was clipped by 7 bases and J by 1 base, with 10 bases between them. CDR1 is SQVTM and CDR2 is ANQGSEA in the germline V gene. The CDR3: CSATGGNTEAFF. DNA for the CDR3: TGCAGCGCCACGGGGGGGAACACTGAAGCTTTCTTT.

This clone was seen a few times. The gene calls are TRBV27 and TRBJ1-2, with a possible D match to TRBD1 (6 bases). Trimming removed 5 bases from V and 5 bases from J, with 15 bases in between. The germline V gene encodes CDR1 MNHEY and CDR2 SMNVEV (reference sequence). The CDR3 spans 14 residues. The DNA of the CDR3 is TGTGCCAGCAGTCCCTTGACAGGCCGGTATGGCTACACCTTC. Amino acid sequence: CASSPLTGRYGYTF.

The chain carries TRBV28 and TRBJ1-5, with TRBD1 identical over 9 bases. The CDR3 is made up of 14 amino acids. CDR1 and CDR2 from the germline V gene are MDHEN and SYDVKM. With V trimmed by 6 bases and J by 3 bases, 3 bases remained unmatched. For the CDR3, the DNA is TGTGCCAGCAGCCGGGACAGGGTCAATCAGCCCCAGCATTTT. It is translated as CASSRDRVNQPQHF.

This clone showed up just once. The gene calls are TRBV10-3 and TRBJ1-3; maybe TRBD1 (5 bases). Trimming removed 6 bases from V and 4 bases from J, with 16 bases in between. The CDR3 sequence is 15 residues long. The germline CDR1 and CDR2 sequences are ENHRY and SYGVKD. CDR3 loop: CAISNGKGRGNTIYF. CDR3 DNA: TGTGCCATCAGCAATGGGAAGGGGCGCGGAAACACCATATATTTT.

This sequence joins TRBV6-5 and TRBJ2-7; D remains unclear. Germline V gives CDR1 MNHEY, CDR2 SVGAGI. Trimming removed 6 bases at V and 3 bases at J, with 12 bases between. CDR3 size: 13 residues. The CDR3 region is CASSRISIYEQYF. As DNA, the CDR3 is TGTGCCAGCAGCCGAATCAGTATCTACGAGCAGTACTTC.

The chain recombines TRBV24-1 with TRBJ2-7; 8 positions match TRBD2. This CDR3 contains 15 residues. The V gene end was trimmed by 5 bases and the J gene end by 0 bases; junction bases not matched to a gene: 5. Germline CDR1 is KGHDR and CDR2 is SFDVKD. CDR3: CATSAGGISSYEQYF. DNA for the CDR3: TGTGCCACCAGTGCGGGGGGGATTAGCTCCTACGAGCAGTACTTC.

This clone was counted between two and nine times. The chain couples TRBV2 to TRBJ1-2; D gene ambiguous. Germline CDR1 SNHLY, CDR2 FYNNEI. The CDR3 is 11 residues long. V lost 4 bases to trimming and J lost 8 bases, with 8 bases between them. The chain's CDR3 is CASSGTWGYTF. The CDR3 nucleotides are TGTGCCAGCAGTGGAACATGGGGCTACACCTTC. Variable domain in full (rest from reference TRBV2 and TRBJ1-2): EPEVTQTPSHQVTQMGQEVILRCVPISNHLYFYWYRQILGQKVEFLVSFYNNEISEKSEIFDDQFSVERPDGSNFTLKIRSTKLEDSAMYFCASSGTWGYTFGSGTRLTVV.

The chain employs TRBV30 and TRBJ1-2; unclear D gene. The germline gives CDR1 GTSNPN, CDR2 SVGIG (reference sequence). The CDR3 extends over 13 amino acids. V lost 6 bases and J lost 8, with 19 bases in between. The CDR3 coding sequence is TGTGCCTGCCCCCTGGTCTCCTCGGTAGGCTACACCTTC. It specifies CACPLVSSVGYTF.

V usage is TRBV18 and J usage is TRBJ2-4; D ambiguous. V lost 2 bases to trimming and J lost 0 bases, with 8 bases between them. Germline V CDR1 and CDR2: KGHSH, LQKENI. This CDR3 region has 15 residues. The CDR3 DNA sequence: TGTGCCAGCTCACCATCGGTCCTAGCCAAAAACATTCAGTACTTC. Amino acid sequence: CASSPSVLAKNIQYF.

The chain recombines TRBV29-1 with TRBJ2-2, with D maybe TRBD1 (7 bases). The CDR3 has 18 residues. Germline V gene data show CDR1 as SQVTM and CDR2 as ANQGSEA. Trimming removed 0 bases from V and 0 bases from J, with 17 bases in between. CDR3: CSVEDRGRQGPNTGELFF. CDR3 in DNA: TGCAGCGTTGAAGATCGGGGGCGACAGGGTCCGAACACCGGGGAGCTGTTTTTT.

The CDR3 sequence is CASRFSAGIEETQYF. CDR3 bases: TGCGCCAGCAGATTCAGCGCGGGGATCGAAGAGACCCAGTACTTC. This chain uses TRBV5-1 with TRBJ2-5; D is possibly TRBD2 (6 bases). This CDR3 spans 15 amino acids. From germline, CDR1 is SGHRS and CDR2 YFSETQ. V lost 5 bases and J lost 3, with 17 bases in between.

Comment on this clone: This CDR3 is also generated by other DNA sequences in the sample. The V call is TRBV18, the J call TRBJ2-1; TRBD1 matches at 7 bases. Germline V lookup: CDR1 KGHSH, CDR2 LQKENI. J lost 2 bases, V lost 3 bases, and 1 base had no gene match. CDR3 length: 14 amino acids. CDR3 nucleotide sequence: TGTGCCAGCTCACCGACAGGGACCTACAATGAGCAGTTCTTC. It codes for CASSPTGTYNEQFF.

This chain links TRBV19 with TRBJ1-2; TRBD1 agrees at 7 bases. There are 13 residues in the CDR3. Trimming removed 7 bases from V and 2 bases from J; junction bases left unmatched: 4. Germline V CDR1 and CDR2: LNHDA, SQIVND (reference sequence). The CDR3 DNA reads TGTGCCAGTAAAGGACAGGTCAACTATGGCTACACCTTC. It codes for CASKGQVNYGYTF.

The genes are TRBV25-1 and TRBJ2-3, with 9 positions matching TRBD1. Germline CDR1 and CDR2: MGHDK and SYGVNS. This CDR3 region has 15 residues. Trimming took 5 bases from V and 3 from J; bases not matched to a gene: 6. CDR3 DNA: TGTGCCAGCAGTTCCCGGGACAGGGCTACAGATACGCAGTATTTT. It is translated as CASSSRDRATDTQYF.

V usage is TRBV5-5 and J usage is TRBJ1-2; 7 bases align to TRBD1. Trimming took 6 bases from V and 7 from J; bases not matched to a gene: 9. The CDR3 runs 13 residues. From germline, CDR1 is SGHKS and CDR2 YYEKEE (reference sequence). The CDR3 DNA follows: TGTGCCAGCACCCTACAGGGGACGGGTGGCTACACCTTC. It codes for CASTLQGTGGYTF.

The rearrangement uses TRBV27 and TRBJ2-7; D gene uncertain. Germline loops: CDR1 MNHEY, CDR2 SMNVEV (reference sequence). V dropped 6 bases and J dropped 1 base, with 10 bases sitting between them. The CDR3 spans 13 residues. The CDR3 region is CASRWAGSYEQYF. The CDR3 nucleotides are TGTGCCAGCAGGTGGGCAGGATCCTACGAGCAGTACTTC.

In its sample, this clone was seen a few times. The J gene is TRBJ2-3, the V gene TRBV5-6; D gene ambiguous. The CDR3 is made up of 16 amino acids. Trimming pared 0 bases from V and 4 bases from J, leaving 15 bases between. Germline values: CDR1 SGHDT, CDR2 YYEEEE. CDR3 sequence reads: CASSLEVVGAADTQYF. The DNA for the CDR3 is TGTGCCAGCAGCTTGGAAGTCGTGGGCGCCGCAGATACGCAGTATTTT.

In DNA, the CDR3 is TGTGCCAGCAGCTTGAGGTCCGCGGGAGGGACAGATACGCAGTATTTT. Amino acids: CASSLRSAGGTDTQYF. The V gene is TRBV5-5, the J gene TRBJ2-3; 9 bases are shared with TRBD2. Losses at the gene ends were 1 base for V and 3 bases for J; bases not matched to a gene: 6. This CDR3 spans 16 amino acids. Per germline, CDR1 SGHKS and CDR2 YYEKEE (reference sequence). The whole variable domain, remainder taken from reference TRBV5-5 and TRBJ2-3, is DAGVTQSPTHLIKTRGQQVTLRCSPISGHKSVSWYQQVLGQGPQFIFQYYEKEERGRGNFPDRFSARQFPNYSSELNVNALLLGDSALYLCASSLRSAGGTDTQYFGPGTRLTVL.

The chain recombines TRBV3-1 (or the pseudogene TRBV3-2) with TRBJ1-2; TRBD1 might be the D (6 bases). From germline, CDR1 is LGHDT and CDR2 YNNKEL (reference sequence). Trimming took off 4 bases at V and 3 bases at J, with 24 bases between the two ends. The CDR3 has 18 amino acids. The CDR3 spells CASSLSRGGPHPHYGYTF. In nucleotides, the CDR3 is TGTGCCAGCAGCCTTTCGAGGGGGGGCCCGCACCCCCACTATGGCTACACCTTC.